This record concerns one T cell receptor beta chain sequence. The antigen remains unidentified. These data originate in a study of PD-1 blockade in classical Hodgkin lymphoma. Findings and caveats of the study: Baseline diversity resembling that of newly diagnosed patients was seen in complete responders.

TCRdb's table, derived via immunoSEQ multiplex PCR, lists solely in-frame clones and lacks some. There are about 58,000 clones in the sample; about 91% occur only once, and over 9.5% lies in the top ten. J lost 6 bases, V lost 1 base, and 4 bases had no gene match. This CDR3 is built from 16 residues. Germline values: CDR1 LNHDA, CDR2 SQIVND (reference sequence). Every one of the patients relapsed after autologous stem cell transplantation (brentuximab vedotin exposure was variable). The rearrangement links TRBV19 to TRBJ1-5, with 12 bases that match TRBD1. The sequence was obtained from a human donor with classical Hodgkin lymphoma. Sequencing was performed on peripheral blood mononuclear cells (PBMCs), taken before the second cycle of nivolumab. CDR3 coding DNA: TGTGCCAGTAGTATAGGGGGGACAGGGGGCATTCAGCCCCAGCATTTT. Translation gives CASSIGGTGGIQPQHF.